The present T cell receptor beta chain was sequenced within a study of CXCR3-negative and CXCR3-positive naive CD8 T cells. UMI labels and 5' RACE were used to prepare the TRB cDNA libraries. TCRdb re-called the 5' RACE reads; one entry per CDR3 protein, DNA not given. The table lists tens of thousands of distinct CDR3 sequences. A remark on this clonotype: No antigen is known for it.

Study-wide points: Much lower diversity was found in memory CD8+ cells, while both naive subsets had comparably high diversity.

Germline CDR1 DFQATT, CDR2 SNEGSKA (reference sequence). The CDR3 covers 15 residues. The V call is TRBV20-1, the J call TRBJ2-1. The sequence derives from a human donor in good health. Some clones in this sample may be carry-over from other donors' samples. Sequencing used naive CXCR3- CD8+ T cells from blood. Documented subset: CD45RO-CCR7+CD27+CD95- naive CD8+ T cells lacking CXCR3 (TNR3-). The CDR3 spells CSAIGERVSYNEQFF.